Following are 21 T cell receptor beta chains from one sample sequenced in a study of beta chain features in type 1 diabetes. Expressed TCRB transcripts were sequenced, since all the RNA that had been isolated was reverse transcribed. Assay used: immunoSEQ multiplex PCR; TCRdb lists only in-frame clones, some missing. The sample lists hundreds of thousands of clones; around 15% were seen once. Sequences were obtained from naive CD4+ T cells from blood. The receptor set was obtained from a man younger than 30 in good health.

The table lists this clone with a few counts. The chain couples TRBV28 to TRBJ2-2, with a tentative D call TRBD2 (6 bases). CDR1 and CDR2 from the germline V gene are MDHEN and SYDVKM. Trimming removed 6 bases at V and 0 bases at J, with 11 bases between. This CDR3 is built from 15 residues. The CDR3 DNA follows: TGTGCCAGCAGCGAAGGAGGGGCGAACACCGGGGAGCTGTTTTTT. The encoded protein is CASSEGGANTGELFF.

This CDR3 is CASSIPRTGPNSPLHF. In DNA, the CDR3 is TGTGCCAGTAGTATTCCCCGGACAGGGCCCAATTCACCCCTCCACTTT. This chain joins TRBV19 and TRBJ1-6, with 8 bases lining up with TRBD1. The V gene's germline CDR1 is LNHDA and CDR2 SQIVND (reference sequence). This CDR3 is built from 16 residues. The J segment lost 7 bases and the V segment lost 3 bases, leaving 8 bases of the junction unmatched.

This clone was picked up a small number of times. This rearrangement joins TRBV19 to TRBJ1-2, with D perhaps TRBD1 (5 bases). This CDR3 is 12 amino acids long. CDR1 and CDR2 (germline): LNHDA, SQIVND (reference sequence). Trimming pared 6 bases from V and 7 bases from J, leaving 12 bases between. CDR3 protein: CASRGRTGGYTF. CDR3 DNA sequence: TGTGCCAGTAGGGGACGAACGGGTGGCTACACCTTC.

This clone was observed a handful of times. The CDR3 region has the DNA TGTGCCAGTAGGGAGGGACTTATCTACAATGAGCAGTTCTTC. Amino acid sequence: CASREGLIYNEQFF. V and J are TRBV19 and TRBJ2-1; D might be TRBD2 (6 bases). The V end lost 6 bases, the J end lost 3 bases, and 12 bases lay between the germline ends. Per germline, CDR1 LNHDA and CDR2 SQIVND (reference sequence). CDR3 length: 14 residues.

The DNA for the CDR3 is TGTGCCAGCAGCTTGATCCAACTAGGCTATGGCTACACCTTC. Translating it yields CASSLIQLGYGYTF. This chain links TRBV5-6 with TRBJ1-2, with D unresolved. The CDR3 is made up of 14 amino acids. V gave up 1 base and J gave up 4 bases, with 11 bases separating them. Per germline, CDR1 SGHDT and CDR2 YYEEEE. Full variable domain (remainder filled in from reference TRBV5-6 and TRBJ1-2): DAGVTQSPTHLIKTRGQQVTLRCSPKSGHDTVSWYQQALGQGPQFIFQYYEEEERQRGNFPDRFSGHQFPNYSSELNVNALLLGDSALYLCASSLIQLGYGYTFGSGTRLTVV.

The sample holds a few counts of this clone. This rearrangement joins TRBV7-9 to TRBJ1-5; 12 nucleotides agree with TRBD1. The CDR3 length is 16 residues. Germline V lookup: CDR1 SEHNR, CDR2 FQNEAQ (reference sequence). V was clipped by 1 base and J by 6 bases; unmatched bases: 4. This CDR3 is CASSLEGQGAGQPQHF. The CDR3 DNA is TGTGCCAGCAGCTTAGAGGGACAGGGGGCGGGTCAGCCCCAGCATTTT.

The V gene is TRBV7-9, the J gene TRBJ2-2; no firm D call. The V gene lost 1 base and the J gene lost 2 bases, with 8 bases spanning the gap. This CDR3 has 15 residues. The germline gives CDR1 SEHNR, CDR2 FQNEAQ (reference sequence). CDR3 in DNA: TGTGCCAGCAGCTTAGGTTTGGGCAACACCGGGGAGCTGTTTTTT. This codes for CASSLGLGNTGELFF.

The chain joins TRBV7-9 to TRBJ2-2; 8 bases align to TRBD2. This CDR3 is 16 amino acids long. V trimming: 0 bases; J trimming: 3 bases; junction bases outside the gene matches: 3. Germline-derived CDR1 and CDR2 are SEHNR and FQNEAQ (reference sequence). Written as DNA, the CDR3 is TGTGCCAGCAGCTTAGCTAGCGGGATGGACACCGGGGAGCTGTTTTTT. This translates into CASSLASGMDTGELFF.

This chain connects TRBV27 to TRBJ1-1, with 10 positions matching TRBD1. Germline V gene sequence: CDR1 MNHEY, CDR2 SMNVEV (reference sequence). The CDR3 runs 15 residues. Trimming took 7 bases from V and 0 from J; bases not matched to a gene: 5. CDR3 nucleotide sequence: TGTGCCAGCACTCGACAGGGGGCTCTGAACACTGAAGCTTTCTTT. Translation gives CASTRQGALNTEAFF.

The chain has TRBV7-6 and TRBJ2-3; 14 nucleotides align to TRBD2. The germline V gene has CDR1 SGHVS and CDR2 FNYEAQ. After removal of 0 bases from V and 5 bases from J, the junction contained 7 bases not matched to a gene. This CDR3 contains 18 residues. The CDR3 DNA reads as TGTGCCAGCAGCTTAGCGGCCGGGACTAGCGGGAGTGGAGATACGCAGTATTTT. It codes for CASSLAAGTSGSGDTQYF.

This clone was seen more than once but under ten times. This chain joins TRBV18 and TRBJ2-7, with no clear D. V lost 3 bases and J 2 bases, leaving 17 bases between the germline ends. Germline values: CDR1 KGHSH, CDR2 LQKENI. This CDR3 has 16 amino acids. The CDR3 nucleotides are TGTGCCAGCTCACCGAACCCGGCCAGATCTACCTACGAGCAGTACTTC. The encoded protein is CASSPNPARSTYEQYF. Using reference TRBV18 and TRBJ2-7 for the parts outside the CDR3, the full variable domain is NAGVMQNPRHLVRRRGQEARLRCSPMKGHSHVYWYRQLPEEGLKFMVYLQKENIIDESGMPKERFSAEFPKEGPSILRIQQVVRGDSAAYFCASSPNPARSTYEQYFGPGTRLTVT.

This chain links TRBV9 with TRBJ1-5; D unresolved. Trimming pared 4 bases from V and 6 bases from J, leaving 14 bases between. Germline values: CDR1 SGDLS, CDR2 YYNGEE. The CDR3 loop spans 14 amino acids. The CDR3 DNA sequence: TGTGCCAGCAGCCCGCTGGGGAGTTCTCAGCCCCAGCATTTT. It specifies CASSPLGSSQPQHF. Full variable domain (outside the CDR3, taken from reference TRBV9 and TRBJ1-5): DSGVTQTPKHLITATGQRVTLRCSPRSGDLSVYWYQQSLDQGLQFLIQYYNGEERAKGNILERFSAQQFPDLHSELNLSSLELGDSALYFCASSPLGSSQPQHFGDGTRLSIL.

This clone was seen a handful of times. V and J are TRBV27 and TRBJ1-2; TRBD1 is a possible D gene (5 bases). Germline assignment: CDR1 MNHEY and CDR2 SMNVEV (reference sequence). There are 13 residues in the CDR3. V lost 6 bases, J lost 4 bases, and 12 bases lay in between. The chain's CDR3 is CASRRGFPYGYTF. The DNA of the CDR3 is TGTGCCAGCAGGAGGGGTTTTCCCTATGGCTACACCTTC.

This clone was counted only a few times. The chain is built from TRBV5-4 and TRBJ2-1, with D tentatively TRBD2 (5 bases). There are 14 residues in the CDR3. Germline loops: CDR1 SGHNT, CDR2 YYREEE (reference sequence). V shed 0 bases and J shed 10 bases, with 14 bases lying between them. The CDR3 spells CASSLVAGGGEQFF. CDR3 sequence (DNA): TGTGCCAGCAGCTTGGTAGCTGGAGGCGGGGAGCAGTTCTTC.

This clone was detected a few times. The V gene is TRBV5-1, the J gene TRBJ2-1; 9 bases are shared with TRBD1. The CDR3 has 15 amino acids. Germline assignment: CDR1 SGHRS and CDR2 YFSETQ. V shed 2 bases, J shed 8 bases, and the junction held 8 bases outside the gene matches. CDR3 in amino acids: CASSFRTGGLDEQFF. Here the CDR3 DNA reads TGCGCCAGCAGCTTCCGAACAGGGGGCTTGGATGAGCAGTTCTTC.

This sequence joins TRBV6-6 and TRBJ2-7, with TRBD1 identical over 7 bases. CDR3 length: 15 amino acids. Germline V CDR1 and CDR2: MNHNY, SVGAGI (reference sequence). V gave up 6 bases and J gave up 0 bases; unmatched junction bases: 8. CDR3 residues: CASSKDRASSYEQYF. CDR3 coding DNA: TGTGCCAGCAGCAAAGACAGGGCCAGCTCCTACGAGCAGTACTTC.

The gene calls are TRBV9 and TRBJ1-2; 7 positions agree with TRBD1. Per the germline V gene, CDR1 is SGDLS and CDR2 is YYNGEE. The CDR3 contains 15 residues. Trimming at V came to 0 bases and at J to 4 bases, leaving 6 bases not matched to a gene. The CDR3 DNA is TGTGCCAGCAGCGTAGGTATAGGACAGGTCTATGGCTACACCTTC. The encoded protein is CASSVGIGQVYGYTF.

The V and J genes are TRBV6-6 and TRBJ1-2; D is possibly TRBD1 (5 bases). Germline-derived CDR1 and CDR2 are MNHNY and SVGAGI (reference sequence). With 5 bases removed from V and 2 bases from J, the gap between germline ends came to 9 bases. This CDR3 contains 13 residues. The CDR3 sequence: CASSPAGNYGYTF. In nucleotides, the CDR3 is TGTGCCAGCAGTCCCGCAGGGAACTATGGCTACACCTTC.

This clone turned up a few times. The chain links TRBV6-5 to TRBJ2-5; weak D call: TRBD1 (6 bases). Germline loops: CDR1 MNHEY, CDR2 SVGAGI. CDR3 length: 13 amino acids. Trimming cost V 4 bases and J 4 bases, with 10 bases left between them. CDR3 sequence (DNA): TGTGCCAGCAGTTTACAGGGTGGAGAGACCCAGTACTTC. It encodes CASSLQGGETQYF.

This CDR3 is CASSQPDRGVEKLFF. The CDR3 DNA reads as TGTGCCAGCAGCCAACCGGACAGGGGAGTTGAAAAACTGTTTTTT. The chain carries TRBV4-2 and TRBJ1-4; TRBD1 agrees at 9 bases. This CDR3 spans 15 amino acids. V dropped 2 bases and J dropped 7; count of bases not matched to a gene: 5. Germline assignment: CDR1 LGHNA and CDR2 YNFKEQ.

This clone was observed a handful of times. The chain employs TRBV5-6 and TRBJ1-1; D unclear. The CDR3 sequence is 18 residues long. Per the germline V gene, CDR1 is SGHDT and CDR2 is YYEEEE. With 1 base removed from V and 0 bases from J, the gap between germline ends came to 19 bases. The chain's CDR3 is CASSLRQVHSLMNTEAFF. Written as DNA, the CDR3 is TGTGCCAGCAGCTTGAGGCAGGTTCATTCTCTCATGAACACTGAAGCTTTCTTT.